The source of this TCR beta chain is a study of cytomegalovirus exposure and HLA in healthy donors. The study's findings and limits: In a later analysis, an Asian-associated ancestry cluster reportedly showed fewer N-insertions than the approximately 670-donor mean. With later analysis, a missense DCLRE1C variant became linked to TCR beta V- and J-gene trimming.

Notes on this clone: What it binds is not known.

Primers: 60 Vbeta forward and 13 Jbeta reverse. Here immunoSEQ multiplex PCR was the method, and the copy in TCRdb shows in-frame clones only, minus some. The data hold approximately 100,000 clones, with around 79% observed a single time. The germline V gene encodes CDR1 SGHRS and CDR2 YFSETQ. Deletions cut 1 base from V and 0 bases from J, with 17 bases between. The CDR3 covers 17 residues. The clonotype originates from a woman aged 40 to 49 in good health and CMV-seronegative. The chain employs TRBV5-1 and TRBJ2-7; weak D call: TRBD1 (6 bases). Sequenced input: PBMCs. The CDR3, as DNA: TGCGCCAGCAGCTTGCCCCAGGACAGTCCGAGCTCCTACGAGCAGTACTTC. Translation: CASSLPQDSPSSYEQYF.